The 24 T cell receptor beta chains given below trace back to one sample, sequenced in a study of cytomegalovirus exposure and HLA in healthy donors. Vbeta (60) and Jbeta (13) primers were used in the PCR. The protocol was immunoSEQ multiplex PCR, while the TCRdb copy is restricted to in-frame clones and leaves out a portion. The sample has 85,000 to 120,000 clones; 71% are singletons. The material sequenced was PBMCs. Receptor source: a female donor in good health and CMV-seronegative.

A few counts support this clone. The CDR3 coding sequence is TGTGCCAGCAGGCAAGCGGGAGCGGGGACAGATACGCAGTATTTT. Translation gives CASRQAGAGTDTQYF. The chain uses TRBV5-4 and TRBJ2-3, with 8 positions matching TRBD2. Germline V gives CDR1 SGHNT, CDR2 YYREEE (reference sequence). The CDR3 length is 15 residues. J was trimmed by 3 bases and V by 5 bases; bases with no gene match: 8. Full variable domain (rest looked up from reference TRBV5-4 and TRBJ2-3): ETGVTQSPTHLIKTRGQQVTLRCSSQSGHNTVSWYQQALGQGPQFIFQYYREEENGRGNFPPRFSGLQFPNYSSELNVNALELDDSALYLCASRQAGAGTDTQYFGPGTRLTVL.

This rearrangement joins TRBV5-8 to TRBJ2-7; possible D gene TRBD2, 6 bases. Germline assignment: CDR1 SGHTS and CDR2 YDEGEE. The CDR3 has 16 amino acids. Trimming stripped 0 bases from V and 0 bases from J, with 13 bases between. The CDR3 region is CASSLDGTHHSYEQYF. The CDR3 DNA reads TGTGCCAGCAGCTTGGATGGGACTCATCACTCCTACGAGCAGTACTTC.

This clone has only a few counts. The chain has TRBV4-1 and TRBJ1-5, with TRBD1 matching 7 bases. Germline V gives CDR1 MGHRA, CDR2 YSYEKL. The trim removed 0 bases at V and 6 bases at J, leaving 2 bases unmatched. The CDR3 consists of 14 residues. CDR3 loop: CASSQETGVQPQHF. As DNA, the CDR3 is TGCGCCAGCAGCCAAGAAACAGGGGTTCAGCCCCAGCATTTT.

The chain has TRBV27 and TRBJ1-1; D perhaps matches TRBD1 (6 bases). The V end was cut by 4 bases, the J end by 5 bases, with 11 bases between. Germline V gene data show CDR1 as MNHEY and CDR2 as SMNVEV (reference sequence). CDR3 length: 13 residues. CDR3 loop: CASSWGGATEAFF. In nucleotides, the CDR3 is TGTGCCAGCAGTTGGGGGGGCGCGACTGAAGCTTTCTTT.

The gene calls are TRBV18 and TRBJ2-7; D is possibly TRBD1 (6 bases). Germline CDR1 and CDR2: KGHSH and LQKENI. The CDR3 spans 16 residues. Trimming left V 5 bases short and J 3 bases short, with 20 bases between. The CDR3 protein is CASSMGRDTQLYEQYF. The CDR3, as DNA: TGTGCCAGCTCAATGGGTAGGGACACCCAACTCTACGAGCAGTACTTC.

This sequence joins TRBV6-5 and TRBJ2-3, with 10 bases matching TRBD2. In germline, CDR1 is MNHEY, CDR2 SVGAGI. The CDR3 is 14 amino acids. V was pared by 5 bases and J by 4 bases, with 3 bases of the junction left unmatched. In DNA, the CDR3 is TGTGCCAGCAGTGACGGGACTAGCGCAGATACGCAGTATTTT. Its protein is CASSDGTSADTQYF.

V and J are TRBV7-3 and TRBJ2-6; D perhaps matches TRBD2 (6 bases). Trimming removed 6 bases at V and 2 bases at J, with 20 bases between. CDR1 is SGHTA, CDR2 FQGTGA, per germline. CDR3 size: 18 residues. This CDR3 is CASSPLGRGYPGANVLTF. As DNA, the CDR3 is TGTGCCAGCAGTCCCCTTGGACGGGGGTACCCTGGGGCCAACGTCCTGACTTTC.

This clone has just a few counts. The CDR3 spells CASSISRPSGSIYTGELFF. The CDR3 DNA follows: TGTGCCAGTAGTATATCCCGTCCTAGCGGGAGTATTTATACCGGGGAGCTGTTTTTT. The rearrangement joins TRBV19 to TRBJ2-2, with 10 bases lining up with TRBD2. Germline-derived CDR1 and CDR2 are LNHDA and SQIVND (reference sequence). The CDR3 runs to 19 residues. Germline trimming cut 2 bases from V and 5 bases from J; bases unmatched to any gene: 14.

The CDR3 here is CASVSGGLTDTQYF. The CDR3 region has the DNA TGTGCCAGCGTTTCAGGGGGTCTCACAGATACGCAGTATTTT. The V call is TRBV28, the J call TRBJ2-3; 7 nucleotides match TRBD1. The CDR3 consists of 14 residues. Germline trimming cut 8 bases from V and 2 bases from J; bases unmatched to any gene: 7. Germline CDR1 reads MDHEN; CDR2 reads SYDVKM.

There are a few counts of this clone. The chain carries TRBV27 and TRBJ2-2; TRBD1 matches at 7 bases. The germline V gene encodes CDR1 MNHEY and CDR2 SMNVEV (reference sequence). J lost 7 bases, V lost 6 bases, and 11 bases had no gene match. The CDR3 sequence is 15 residues long. Here the CDR3 reads CASRPTGRWGGELFF. The CDR3 region has the DNA TGTGCCAGCAGGCCGACAGGGAGATGGGGCGGGGAGCTGTTTTTT.

This clone was detected a few times. This rearrangement joins TRBV19 to TRBJ1-5; 7 bases fit TRBD1. This CDR3 has 13 residues. CDR1 is LNHDA and CDR2 is SQIVND in the germline V gene (reference sequence). J gave up 7 bases and V 6 bases, and 6 bases lay outside the gene matches. The CDR3 loop is CASSGTETQPQHF. CDR3 nucleotides: TGTGCCAGTAGCGGGACAGAAACCCAGCCCCAGCATTTT.

The rearrangement uses TRBV6-4 and TRBJ1-1; possibly TRBD1 for D (6 bases). The V gene lost 6 bases and the J gene lost 1 base, with 9 bases spanning the gap. Germline CDR1 MRHNA, CDR2 SNTAGT. CDR3 length equals 13 residues. In nucleotides, the CDR3 is TGTGCCAGCAGCCTACAGGGGAACACTGAAGCTTTCTTT. This translates into CASSLQGNTEAFF.

The rearrangement uses TRBV27 and TRBJ2-7; 12 bases line up with TRBD2. The CDR3 loop spans 17 amino acids. V was pared by 6 bases and J by 4 bases, with 13 bases of the junction left unmatched. Germline-derived CDR1 and CDR2 are MNHEY and SMNVEV (reference sequence). As DNA, the CDR3 is TGTGCCAGCAGAGGACTAGCGGGACCAAAGGGGGAGTACGAGCAGTACTTC. It is translated as CASRGLAGPKGEYEQYF.

The rearrangement links TRBV30 to TRBJ2-1, with 7 nucleotides matching TRBD2. This CDR3 spans 14 amino acids. Germline loops: CDR1 GTSNPN, CDR2 SVGIG (reference sequence). V gave up 3 bases and J gave up 9 bases; unmatched junction bases: 11. CDR3 region: CAWSHGRAVSEQFF. The CDR3 DNA sequence: TGTGCCTGGAGCCATGGGAGGGCCGTAAGTGAGCAGTTCTTC.

Note on this clone: Within the sample, other DNA sequences also encode this same CDR3. V gene TRBV27 combines with J gene TRBJ2-7; 9 bases match TRBD1. V lost 4 bases, J lost 2 bases, and 3 bases stayed unmatched. The CDR3 consists of 14 residues. Germline CDR1 reads MNHEY; CDR2 reads SMNVEV (reference sequence). The chain's CDR3 is CASSYGTGPYEQYF. CDR3 in DNA: TGTGCCAGCAGTTATGGGACAGGGCCCTACGAGCAGTACTTC.

The rearrangement uses TRBV6-4 and TRBJ1-5, with a tentative D call TRBD1 (5 bases). Trimming left V 3 bases short and J 6 bases short, with 9 bases between. Germline CDR1 MRHNA, CDR2 SNTAGT. The CDR3 loop spans 13 amino acids. The CDR3 is CASSEGVGQPQHF. The DNA of the CDR3 is TGTGCCAGCAGTGAAGGGGTTGGTCAGCCCCAGCATTTT.

This chain connects TRBV4-3 to TRBJ2-7, with TRBD2 matching 9 bases. The trim removed 1 base at V and 0 bases at J, leaving 1 base unmatched. This CDR3 region has 15 residues. The germline CDR1 and CDR2 sequences are LGHNA and YSLEER. CDR3 protein: CASSQGLADSYEQYF. CDR3 nucleotide sequence: TGCGCCAGCAGCCAAGGACTAGCGGACTCCTACGAGCAGTACTTC.

The chain recombines TRBV28 with TRBJ1-1; weak D call: TRBD1 (6 bases). With 6 bases removed from V and 0 bases from J, the gap between germline ends came to 20 bases. Germline V gene sequence: CDR1 MDHEN, CDR2 SYDVKM. The CDR3 covers 17 residues. CDR3 residues: CASRFFGGAYLNTEAFF. CDR3 sequence (DNA): TGTGCCAGCAGGTTTTTTGGGGGCGCATACCTGAACACTGAAGCTTTCTTT.

The CDR3 protein is CAWRGGVGQGYTF. The CDR3 nucleotides read TGTGCCTGGAGAGGGGGAGTTGGTCAGGGCTACACCTTC. This chain links TRBV30 with TRBJ1-2; TRBD1 is a possible D gene (6 bases). CDR1 and CDR2 (germline): GTSNPN, SVGIG (reference sequence). The CDR3 consists of 13 residues. Trimming stripped 3 bases from V and 8 bases from J, with 16 bases between.

The chain combines TRBV7-9 with TRBJ1-5; TRBD1 agrees at 7 bases. Germline lookup yields CDR1 SEHNR and CDR2 FQNEAQ (reference sequence). This CDR3 comprises 14 residues. Trimming took 5 bases from V and 3 from J; bases not matched to a gene: 4. CDR3: CASSLTGDNQPQHF. CDR3 bases: TGTGCCAGCAGCCTTACAGGGGACAATCAGCCCCAGCATTTT.

The chain couples TRBV7-6 to TRBJ1-2; possible D gene TRBD1, 6 bases. The CDR3 extends over 16 amino acids. Germline-derived CDR1 and CDR2 are SGHVS and FNYEAQ. Trimming stripped 2 bases from V and 6 bases from J, with 19 bases between. CDR3 DNA sequence: TGTGCCAGCAGCTTATTGAGGTCAGGGGCTAGGAATGGCTACACCTTC. It specifies CASSLLRSGARNGYTF.

The chain links TRBV30 to TRBJ2-2; 7 nucleotides agree with TRBD2. The CDR3 has 14 residues. Germline V CDR1 and CDR2: GTSNPN, SVGIG (reference sequence). The ends lost 0 bases at V and 6 bases at J; junction bases unmatched: 4. The CDR3 bases are TGTGCCTGGAGTGTTTTGGGGAGGGCCGGGGAGCTGTTTTTT. It codes for CAWSVLGRAGELFF.

A word on this clone: One end of the junction varies from germline; a read error may be responsible. J is TRBJ2-5 and V is TRBV7-9; D gene uncertain. There are 12 residues in the CDR3. Germline-derived CDR1 and CDR2 are SEHNR and FQNEAQ (reference sequence). The CDR3 DNA reads as TGTTCCAGCCCGTTTGTCCAAGAGACCCAGTACTTC. This sequence encodes CSSPFVQETQYF.

This chain connects TRBV14 to TRBJ2-2, with unresolved D. Trimming removed 0 bases from V and 1 base from J, with 9 bases in between. Germline V gives CDR1 SGHDN, CDR2 FVKESK. This CDR3 comprises 16 residues. DNA of the CDR3: TGTGCCAGCAGCCAAGAGCCGGCAGGGAACACCGGGGAGCTGTTTTTT. Protein sequence: CASSQEPAGNTGELFF.